This TCR beta chain was sequenced during a study of T cell changes during pregnancy in multiple sclerosis. Sequencing used immunoSEQ multiplex PCR; TCRdb keeps in-frame clones, though not all of them. The sample lists around 60,000 clones; roughly nine tenths were seen once. J lost 5 bases, V lost 5 bases, and 6 bases had no gene match. Germline V gives CDR1 GTSNPN, CDR2 SVGIG (reference sequence). The CDR3 has 12 residues. Sequenced here: CD4+ T cells from peripheral blood mononuclear cells, sampled after pregnancy. This TCR was sampled from a female donor in good health, enrolled as a control in a pregnancy study. V and J are TRBV30 and TRBJ2-7; 7 bases fit TRBD1. The CDR3 DNA sequence: TGTGCCTGGGGAGACAGGGAAGACGAGCAGTACTTC. It encodes CAWGDREDEQYF.